This T cell receptor (beta chain) is drawn from a study of blood T cell repertoires in COVID-19. Study information: The samples span acute and convalescent COVID-19 from the United States, Italy and Spain.

Measured with immunoSEQ multiplex PCR; TCRdb has only the in-frame clones, and not every one. The data show some 350,000 clones, with about 90% seen just once and 6.5% to 8% held by the top ten. V trimming: 5 bases; J trimming: 6 bases; junction bases outside the gene matches: 8. The CDR3 length is 14 residues. Germline lookup yields CDR1 MDHEN and CDR2 SYDVKM. The TCR comes from a man aged 18 to 30 with active or convalescent COVID-19. Sequencing was carried out using peripheral blood. The V gene is TRBV28, the J gene TRBJ1-1; 8 bases map to TRBD1. Here the CDR3 reads CASSPLRQGSEAFF. Here the CDR3 DNA reads TGTGCCAGCAGTCCCCTCCGACAGGGGTCTGAAGCTTTCTTT.